Included here is one T cell receptor (beta chain) sequence, with context. This entry belongs to a study of shared T cell receptors in the human thymus. The method was immunoSEQ multiplex PCR; TCRdb's version includes in-frame clones alone and lacks a portion of them. Here the sample spans approximately 730,000 clones, 75% to 90% being singletons. CDR1 is MGHRA and CDR2 is YSYEKL in the germline V gene. V trimming: 4 bases; J trimming: 6 bases; junction bases outside the gene matches: 8. This CDR3 comprises 15 residues. These same records also appear under a second study, on human thymus T cells. This second study says: Having corrective surgery for congenital heart defects, healthy Finnish infants were the ones who donated. Resections obtained during corrective heart surgery supplied the thymus tissue. Gene usage for V and J segments appeared biased in thymic and blood repertoires. Among unrelated individuals, related research reported thymic repertoires that overlapped highly.

The specimen was thymocytes. This TCR was sampled from a girl under three years old with a congenital heart defect. This chain links TRBV4-1 with TRBJ1-5; 8 bases fit TRBD1. The CDR3 DNA reads as TGCGCCAGCAGCCCAGGACAGGGAAGGTTTCAGCCCCAGCATTTT. It specifies CASSPGQGRFQPQHF.